These T cell receptor beta chains were read from a single sample in a study of blood T cell repertoires in COVID-19. Clones were sequenced by immunoSEQ multiplex PCR, and TCRdb holds only the in-frame ones, with some missing. Of about 130,000 clones listed, roughly four fifths are singletons. Material for sequencing was peripheral blood. The receptors were sampled from a man aged 40-49 years with active or convalescent COVID-19. CDR3s include the opening cysteine and the closing phenylalanine or tryptophan. A D gene is named only where the DNA matches it firmly. Where a row states a size, it is once, few, many or the class of an expanded clone; other rows omit it.

size	V	J	D	CDR3	DNA
few	TRBV5-1	TRBJ2-2	TRBD1	CASSLAGTGGAGELFF	TGCGCCAGCAGCTTGGCCGGGACAGGGGGGGCCGGGGAGCTGTTTTTT
-	TRBV4-2	TRBJ2-1	TRBD2	CASSQDPLPSGGRYNEQFF	TGTGCCAGCAGCCAAGACCCCCTCCCTAGCGGGGGGCGATACAATGAGCAGTTCTTC
-	TRBV2	TRBJ1-5	-	CASSGSYSNQPQHF	TGTGCCAGCAGTGGCAGTTATAGCAATCAGCCCCAGCATTTT
-	TRBV7-9	TRBJ1-4	-	CASSPQVATNEKLFF	TGTGCCAGCAGCCCACAAGTTGCAACTAATGAAAAACTGTTTTTT
few	TRBV6-1	TRBJ1-4	-	CASSEAGGISEKLFF	TGTGCCAGCAGTGAAGCGGGGGGTATCTCCGAAAAACTGTTTTTT
-	TRBV7-2	TRBJ1-5	TRBD1	CASSLEGGRSQPQHF	TGTGCCAGCAGCTTAGAAGGGGGCAGGAGTCAGCCCCAGCATTTT
-	TRBV4-3	TRBJ2-7	-	CASSQGRGDYEQYF	TGCGCCAGCAGCCAAGGGAGGGGCGACTACGAGCAGTACTTC
-	TRBV2	TRBJ1-6	-	CAWAAETYSPLHF	TGTGCCTGGGCTGCAGAGACGTATTCACCCCTCCACTTT
-	TRBV27	TRBJ2-7	TRBD2	CASTKGAGGSSYEQYF	TGTGCCAGCACCAAAGGAGCGGGGGGGAGCTCCTACGAGCAGTACTTC
-	TRBV10-1	TRBJ2-5	-	CASSRGTEETQYF	TGCGCCAGCAGCCGCGGGACAGAAGAGACCCAGTACTTC
-	TRBV2	TRBJ2-1	TRBD2	CASSDGSGGFDEQFF	TGTGCCAGCAGTGATGGTAGCGGGGGGTTCGATGAGCAGTTCTTC
-	TRBV6-5	TRBJ2-7	-	CASKVRVSYEQYF	TGTGCCAGCAAAGTCAGGGTATCCTACGAGCAGTACTTC
-	TRBV7-2	TRBJ2-6	-	CASSPGTYSGANVLTF	TGTGCCAGCAGCCCTGGGACTTACTCTGGGGCCAACGTCCTGACTTTC
-	TRBV7-9	TRBJ2-7	TRBD2	CASSLLGLAGGYEQYF	TGTGCCAGCAGCTTACTCGGACTAGCGGGGGGCTACGAGCAGTACTTC
-	TRBV2	TRBJ1-6	TRBD1	CASRNDRERGSPLHF	TGTGCCAGCAGGAACGACAGGGAACGCGGTTCACCCCTCCACTTT
once	TRBV18	TRBJ1-1	TRBD1	CASSVGQGNTEAFF	TGTGCCAGCTCGGTGGGACAGGGGAACACTGAAGCTTTCTTT
once	TRBV6-4	TRBJ2-2	-	CASSHRDTGELFF	TGTGCCAGCAGTCACAGGGACACCGGGGAGCTGTTTTTT
-	TRBV6-5	TRBJ1-2	-	CASSYVQGSYGYTF	TGTGCCAGCAGTTACGTCCAGGGTTCCTATGGCTACACCTTC
-	TRBV2	TRBJ2-7	TRBD1	CASSEKGRGSYEQYF	TGTGCCAGCAGTGAAAAGGGCAGGGGGTCCTACGAGCAGTACTTC
-	TRBV25-1	TRBJ1-4	-	CASSPSGGGEKLFF	TGTGCCAGCAGTCCTTCGGGGGGGGGTGAAAAACTGTTTTTT
-	TRBV7-9	TRBJ2-7	-	CASSLAGGREQYF	TGTGCCAGCAGCTTAGCGGGGGGGCGAGAGCAGTACTTC
-	TRBV19	TRBJ1-1	-	CASRGRANTEAFF	TGTGCCAGTAGAGGGAGGGCCAACACTGAAGCTTTCTTT
-	TRBV6-6	TRBJ2-2	TRBD2	CASRAGGTNTGELFF	TGTGCCAGCAGGGCGGGGGGCACGAACACCGGGGAGCTGTTTTTT
-	TRBV28	TRBJ2-7	-	CASSFSQTYEQYF	TGTGCCAGCAGTTTCTCGCAGACCTACGAGCAGTACTTC
once	TRBV7-6	TRBJ2-2	-	CASSLRQALNTGELFF	TGTGCCAGCAGCTTAAGGCAGGCCCTGAACACCGGGGAGCTGTTTTTT
-	TRBV27	TRBJ1-1	-	CASSSQGWVTEAFF	TGTGCCAGCAGTTCCCAGGGGTGGGTCACTGAAGCTTTCTTT
-	TRBV4-2	TRBJ2-2	TRBD2	CASSQASGGATGELFF	TGTGCCAGCAGCCAAGCCAGCGGGGGGGCCACCGGGGAGCTGTTTTTT
-	TRBV18	TRBJ1-5	-	CASSQQGGNQPQHF	TGTGCCAGCTCACAACAGGGAGGGAATCAGCCCCAGCATTTT
-	TRBV4-3	TRBJ1-2	TRBD1	CASSQGWTGINVGYTF	TGCGCCAGCAGCCAAGGGTGGACAGGGATAAACGTTGGCTACACCTTC
-	TRBV10-3	TRBJ1-3	-	CAISSSQDSGNTIYF	TGTGCCATCAGCTCCTCTCAGGACTCTGGAAACACCATATATTTT
few	TRBV6-5	TRBJ2-7	TRBD1	CASSEGQGLYEQYF	TGTGCCAGCAGCGAGGGACAGGGCCTCTACGAGCAGTACTTC
-	TRBV6-1	TRBJ2-1	TRBD2	CASSEWSGGAYEQFF	TGTGCCAGCAGTGAATGGAGCGGGGGGGCATATGAGCAGTTCTTC
-	TRBV27	TRBJ2-7	TRBD2	CASSNSGGASKYEQYF	TGTGCCAGCAGCAATAGCGGGGGGGCCTCAAAATACGAGCAGTACTTC
once	TRBV5-1	TRBJ2-7	TRBD1	CASSATGGTYEQYF	TGCGCCAGCAGCGCGACAGGGGGTACCTACGAGCAGTACTTC
few	TRBV19	TRBJ2-2	-	CASSMLDSITGELFF	TGTGCCAGTAGTATGTTGGACTCTATCACCGGGGAGCTGTTTTTT
-	TRBV6-6	TRBJ2-5	-	CASSSARETQYF	TGTGCCAGCAGTTCGGCGAGGGAGACCCAGTACTTC
-	TRBV3-1/TRBV3-2	TRBJ1-1	-	CASSQMAAMNTEAFF	TGTGCCAGCAGCCAAATGGCGGCAATGAACACTGAAGCTTTCTTT
-	TRBV6-5	TRBJ2-5	-	CASSIRSLSQETQYF	TGTGCCAGCAGCATTAGGAGCTTATCCCAAGAGACCCAGTACTTC
-	TRBV2	TRBJ1-1	-	CASSPGQGHTEAFF	TGTGCCAGCAGTCCGGGCCAGGGCCACACTGAAGCTTTCTTT
-	TRBV6-1	TRBJ1-2	-	CASSESLGYTF	TGTGCCAGCAGTGAATCTTTAGGCTACACCTTC
-	TRBV6-2/TRBV6-3	TRBJ2-1	-	CASSYGGGGRDEQFF	TGTGCCAGCAGTTACGGAGGGGGGGGCAGGGATGAGCAGTTCTTC
-	TRBV7-9	TRBJ1-1	TRBD1	CASSLWTGVMNTEAFF	TGTGCCAGCAGCTTATGGACAGGGGTAATGAACACTGAAGCTTTCTTT
-	TRBV7-6	TRBJ1-4	-	CASSLEHLTNEKLFF	TGTGCCAGCAGCTTAGAGCATCTAACTAATGAAAAACTGTTTTTT
-	TRBV3-1/TRBV3-2	TRBJ2-2	-	CASSPRRGVNTGELFF	TGTGCCAGCAGCCCCCGACGGGGAGTGAACACCGGGGAGCTGTTTTTT
-	TRBV3-1/TRBV3-2	TRBJ2-2	TRBD1	CASSVRTGSTGELFF	TGTGCCAGCAGCGTAAGGACAGGGAGCACCGGGGAGCTGTTTTTT
-	TRBV2	TRBJ1-1	TRBD1	CASRGQLSTEAFF	TGTGCCAGCAGGGGACAGCTAAGCACTGAAGCTTTCTTT
-	TRBV6-5	TRBJ2-7	TRBD2	CASSPGLAGREQYF	TGTGCCAGCAGCCCGGGACTAGCGGGGCGCGAGCAGTACTTC
-	TRBV29-1	TRBJ1-2	TRBD1	CSVGGQNYGYTF	TGCAGCGTTGGGGGACAGAACTATGGCTACACCTTC
-	TRBV24-1	TRBJ2-2	-	CATGGKSNTGELFF	TGTGCCACTGGAGGGAAGTCGAACACCGGGGAGCTGTTTTTT
-	TRBV12-5	TRBJ2-3	TRBD2	CASGLGLAGNTDTQYF	TGTGCTAGTGGTTTGGGACTAGCGGGGAACACAGATACGCAGTATTTT
-	TRBV4-1	TRBJ2-7	-	CASSILGGNYEQYF	TGCGCCAGCAGCATTTTGGGGGGTAACTACGAGCAGTACTTC
-	TRBV14	TRBJ1-1	-	CASAPPGRPGTEAFF	TGTGCCAGCGCCCCGCCAGGACGGCCGGGGACTGAAGCTTTCTTT
-	TRBV5-1	TRBJ1-2	-	CASSAGPLNYGYTF	TGCGCCAGCAGCGCGGGACCGTTAAACTATGGCTACACCTTC
-	TRBV3-1/TRBV3-2	TRBJ2-5	-	CASSQSRDQETQYF	TGTGCCAGCAGCCAATCGCGGGACCAAGAGACCCAGTACTTC